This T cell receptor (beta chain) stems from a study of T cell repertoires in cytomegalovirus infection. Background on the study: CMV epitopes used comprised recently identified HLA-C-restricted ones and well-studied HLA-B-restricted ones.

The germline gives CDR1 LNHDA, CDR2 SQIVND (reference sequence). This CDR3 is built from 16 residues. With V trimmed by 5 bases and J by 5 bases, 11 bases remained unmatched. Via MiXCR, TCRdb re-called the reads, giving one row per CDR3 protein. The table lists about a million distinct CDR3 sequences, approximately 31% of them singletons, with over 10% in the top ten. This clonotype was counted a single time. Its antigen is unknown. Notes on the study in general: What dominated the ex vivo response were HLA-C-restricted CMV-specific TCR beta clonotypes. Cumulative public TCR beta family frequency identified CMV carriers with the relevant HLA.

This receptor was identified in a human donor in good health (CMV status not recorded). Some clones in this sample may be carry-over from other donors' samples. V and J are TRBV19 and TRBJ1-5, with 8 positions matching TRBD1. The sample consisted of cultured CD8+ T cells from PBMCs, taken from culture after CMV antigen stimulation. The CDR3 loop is CASSFIRDRSDQPQHF. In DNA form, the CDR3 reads TGTGCCAGTAGTTTCATCCGGGACAGGTCTGATCAGCCCCAGCATTTT.